This entry is about one T cell receptor (beta chain). Its antigen remains unknown. The PCR used 60 Vbeta and 13 Jbeta primers. Data came from immunoSEQ multiplex PCR; TCRdb stores just in-frame clones and leaves some out. The top ten clones hold approximately 1.9% of a sample with 150,000 to 200,000 clones, roughly 80% of them seen once. This record belongs to a study of cytomegalovirus exposure and HLA in healthy donors. CDR1 is SGDLS and CDR2 is YYNGEE in the germline V gene. Trimming left V 0 bases short and J 3 bases short, with 9 bases between. The CDR3 is 14 residues long. Study-wide results and caveats: There were several of the most significant clusters that appeared linked to common viral pathogens in a later analysis. Likely technical artifact: a cluster of highly shared sequence variants. Analyses of presence and absence presupposed an approximately uniform sequencing depth across donors. An analysis that came later showed most CMV-associated TCR beta chains appearing HLA-restricted.

The TCR comes from a man aged 18-30 years in good health and CMV-seronegative. The specimen sequenced was PBMCs. The V gene is TRBV9, the J gene TRBJ2-5, with a possible D match to TRBD2 (6 bases). The DNA of the CDR3 is TGTGCCAGCAGCGTAGGCGTAGCGGAAGAGACCCAGTACTTC. It yields the protein CASSVGVAEETQYF.